The 6 T cell receptor beta chains below were found in one sample sequenced in a study of beta chain features in type 1 diabetes. cDNA synthesis used the whole RNA isolate, giving expressed TCRB sequences. Some clones are missing from TCRdb's copy, which holds only in-frame ones; the method was immunoSEQ multiplex PCR. The table has 600,000 to 750,000 clones, roughly 12% seen once. Findings and limits, study-wide: Within each of all four CD4+ subsets, Type 1 diabetes patients had TCRB CDR3s that were moderately but significantly shorter.

These TCRs' antigens remain unknown. The sample comprised naive CD4+ T cells from blood. These receptors were collected from a man aged 30 to 39 with type 1 diabetes.

The chain has TRBV18 and TRBJ1-6; possibly TRBD1 for D (5 bases). With 0 bases removed from V and 8 bases from J, the gap between germline ends came to 14 bases. This CDR3 comprises 16 residues. Germline CDR1 reads KGHSH; CDR2 reads LQKENI. CDR3 DNA sequence: TGTGCCAGCTCACCACCCTATGGGGCTCAAGATTCACCCCTCCACTTT. The encoded protein is CASSPPYGAQDSPLHF.

This clone was found a few times. The chain has TRBV25-1 and TRBJ2-5; D is possibly TRBD1 or TRBD2 (6 bases each). CDR1 and CDR2 from the germline V gene are MGHDK and SYGVNS. Trimming removed 8 bases from V and 5 bases from J, with 18 bases in between. The CDR3 runs to 14 residues. The CDR3 loop is CASVRTGTQETQYF. The DNA for the CDR3 is TGTGCCAGCGTCCGAACAGGGACTCAGGAGACCCAGTACTTC.

The sample holds a few counts of this clone. The same CDR3 arises from other DNA sequences in this sample as well. The chain carries TRBV2 and TRBJ1-2; D gene uncertain. The germline gives CDR1 SNHLY, CDR2 FYNNEI. The CDR3 is made up of 12 amino acids. Trimming stripped 3 bases from V and 1 base from J, with 3 bases between. CDR3 sequence (DNA): TGTGCCAGCAGTGAGGATAACTATGGCTACACCTTC. Its translation is CASSEDNYGYTF.

This clone was counted between two and nine times. The chain combines TRBV9 with TRBJ2-7, with 10 bases matching TRBD1. V was clipped by 4 bases and J by 2 bases; unmatched bases: 6. The CDR3 extends over 15 amino acids. Germline V gene data show CDR1 as SGDLS and CDR2 as YYNGEE. CDR3 loop: CASSLGGQGAYEQYF. CDR3 nucleotide sequence: TGTGCCAGCAGCCTGGGCGGACAGGGGGCCTACGAGCAGTACTTC. Full variable domain (remainder filled in from reference TRBV9 and TRBJ2-7): DSGVTQTPKHLITATGQRVTLRCSPRSGDLSVYWYQQSLDQGLQFLIQYYNGEERAKGNILERFSAQQFPDLHSELNLSSLELGDSALYFCASSLGGQGAYEQYFGPGTRLTVT.

The V call is TRBV29-1, the J call TRBJ1-2, with D unclear. Germline lookup yields CDR1 SQVTM and CDR2 ANQGSEA. The CDR3 runs 14 residues. V was trimmed by 3 bases and J by 3 bases, leaving 14 bases between them. The CDR3 DNA follows: TGCAGCGTTGATTTCCAGGCCCGGGACTATGGCTACACCTTC. This encodes CSVDFQARDYGYTF.

The chain has TRBV23-1 and TRBJ2-7, with unresolved D. TRBV23-1 is identified as an open reading frame with a role that is uncertain. The CDR3 is 16 residues long. Trimming shortened V by 0 bases and J by 3 bases, and 15 bases separated the two germline ends. The CDR3 region has the DNA TGCGCCAGCAGTCAATCGCGCCGTGGTCAGGTCTACGAGCAGTACTTC. It codes for CASSQSRRGQVYEQYF.